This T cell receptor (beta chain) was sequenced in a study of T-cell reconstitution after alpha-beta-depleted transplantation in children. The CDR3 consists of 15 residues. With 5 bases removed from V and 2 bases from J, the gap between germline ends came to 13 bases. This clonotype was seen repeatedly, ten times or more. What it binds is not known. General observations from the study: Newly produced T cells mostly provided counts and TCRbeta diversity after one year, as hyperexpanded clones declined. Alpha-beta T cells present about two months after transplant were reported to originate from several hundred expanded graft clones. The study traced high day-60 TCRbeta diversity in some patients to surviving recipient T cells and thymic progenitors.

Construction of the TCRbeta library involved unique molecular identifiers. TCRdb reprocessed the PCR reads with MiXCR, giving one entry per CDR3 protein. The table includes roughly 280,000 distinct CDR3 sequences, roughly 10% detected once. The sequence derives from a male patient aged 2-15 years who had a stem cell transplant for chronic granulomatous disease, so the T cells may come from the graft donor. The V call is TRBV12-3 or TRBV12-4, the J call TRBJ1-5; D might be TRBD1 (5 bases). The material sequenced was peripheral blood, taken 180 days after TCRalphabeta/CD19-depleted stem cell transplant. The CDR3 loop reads CASSDYSGRNQPQHF. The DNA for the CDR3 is TGTGCCAGCAGTGATTATTCAGGGCGCAATCAGCCCCAGCATTTT.